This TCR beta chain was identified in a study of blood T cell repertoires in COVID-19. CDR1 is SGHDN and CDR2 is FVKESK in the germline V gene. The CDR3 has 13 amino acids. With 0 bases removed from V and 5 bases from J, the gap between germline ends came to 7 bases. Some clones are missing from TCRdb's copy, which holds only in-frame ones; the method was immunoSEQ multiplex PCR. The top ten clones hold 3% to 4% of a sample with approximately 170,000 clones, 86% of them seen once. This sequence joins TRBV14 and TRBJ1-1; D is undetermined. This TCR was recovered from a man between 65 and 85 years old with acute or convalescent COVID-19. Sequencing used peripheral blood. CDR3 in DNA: TGTGCCAGCAGCCAAGATAGGGAGACTGAAGCTTTCTTT. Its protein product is CASSQDRETEAFF.